These 11 T cell receptor beta chains were all obtained from the same sample, sequenced in a study of vaccination and CD4 T cells after COVID-19. Cultured CD4+ T cell DNA was sequenced using the Oncomine TCR Beta short-read assay. TCRdb ran MiXCR on the PCR reads and lists one entry per CDR3 protein. Of 6,500 to 8,500 distinct CDR3 sequences listed, 30% to 40% were seen once; the top ten hold 20%. These receptors are not linked to any known antigen. Stated treatment: roughly 10-day PBMC culture with coronavirus spike peptide pools or control peptides (ViraFEST assay). An unexposed donor provided the CD4+ T cells, which were collected before the COVID-19 pandemic (2011-2018). The material sequenced was CD4+ T cells from blood, cultured in vitro. Receptor source: a human donor in good health.

This clonotype was found a few times. V gene TRBV20-1 combines with J gene TRBJ2-2; no firm D call. V gave up 6 bases and J gave up 4 bases, with 18 bases separating them. The CDR3 totals 15 residues. Germline V lookup: CDR1 DFQATT, CDR2 SNEGSKA (reference sequence). CDR3 sequence reads: CSAASPNFGTGELFF. In nucleotides, the CDR3 is TGCAGTGCCGCGTCGCCGAACTTTGGCACCGGGGAGCTGTTTTTT.

The chain recombines TRBV4-1 with TRBJ2-5; no clear D gene. The CDR3 sequence is 14 residues long. V was clipped by 0 bases and J by 4 bases, with 9 bases between them. Germline V CDR1 and CDR2: MGHRA, YSYEKL. The CDR3 DNA sequence: TGCGCCAGCAGCCAAGATACGGCTGCAGAGACCCAGTACTTC. As protein: CASSQDTAAETQYF.

This chain joins TRBV3-1 and TRBJ2-5; D unclear. Germline V gene sequence: CDR1 LGHDT, CDR2 YNNKEL (reference sequence). Trimming shortened V by 6 bases and J by 0 bases, and 14 bases separated the two germline ends. The CDR3 loop spans 15 amino acids. CDR3 in amino acids: CASSPMHVNQETQYF. The CDR3 bases are TGTGCCAGCAGTCCTATGCATGTCAACCAAGAGACCCAGTACTTC.

In this sample, this clonotype turned up a few times. The chain couples TRBV20-1 to TRBJ1-1; weak D call: TRBD1 (5 bases). The CDR3 covers 13 residues. CDR1 and CDR2 (germline): DFQATT, SNEGSKA (reference sequence). V was cut by 6 bases and J by 4 bases, with 15 bases left in between. The CDR3 DNA reads TGCAGTGCCATAGGGGAAGGGAGCACTGAAGCTTTCTTT. Protein product: CSAIGEGSTEAFF.

This clonotype was seen a few times. V gene TRBV14 combines with J gene TRBJ1-1; D remains unclear. CDR3 length equals 15 residues. V was shortened by 0 bases and J by 6 bases, with 14 bases between the two germline ends. Germline-derived CDR1 and CDR2 are SGHDN and FVKESK. The CDR3 bases are TGTGCCAGCAGCCAAGATTTACCCAGATACGCTGAAGCTTTCTTT. It is translated as CASSQDLPRYAEAFF.

The chain couples TRBV28 to TRBJ2-1, with TRBD2 as a possible D gene (6 bases). The germline V gene has CDR1 MDHEN and CDR2 SYDVKM. The CDR3 totals 14 residues. The V gene lost 5 bases and the J gene lost 9 bases, with 17 bases spanning the gap. CDR3 in DNA: TGTGCCAGCAGTCCCACTTCTAGGAGGGCTGAGCAGTTCTTC. It translates to CASSPTSRRAEQFF.

This clonotype was detected only a few times. J is TRBJ2-6 and V is TRBV19; TRBD1 matches at 7 bases. Germline-derived CDR1 and CDR2 are LNHDA and SQIVND (reference sequence). The CDR3 covers 16 residues. Trimming took 5 bases from V and 0 from J; bases not matched to a gene: 4. CDR3 amino acids: CASSPTGTSGANVLTF. The CDR3 DNA is TGTGCCAGTAGTCCGACAGGGACCTCTGGGGCCAACGTCCTGACTTTC.

This clonotype was found a few times. This sequence joins TRBV6-1 and TRBJ2-5; possible D gene TRBD1, 6 bases. This CDR3 contains 16 residues. Germline assignment: CDR1 MNHNS and CDR2 SASEGT. With 8 bases removed from V and 4 bases from J, the gap between germline ends came to 23 bases. Here the CDR3 reads CASRATGMGPSETQYF. CDR3 bases: TGTGCCAGCCGGGCAACAGGGATGGGGCCTTCAGAGACCCAGTACTTC.

The chain employs TRBV4-1 and TRBJ2-7; 8 bases fit TRBD2. The CDR3 runs 15 residues. The V segment lost 4 bases and the J segment 2 bases; nucleotides outside the gene matches: 7. Germline loops: CDR1 MGHRA, CDR2 YSYEKL. CDR3 DNA: TGCGCCAGCAGCCCTACGGGAGGGGGGGCCTACGAGCAGTACTTC. Encoded protein: CASSPTGGGAYEQYF.

This chain connects TRBV6-2 or TRBV6-3 to TRBJ2-1; TRBD1 or TRBD2 may be the D gene (5 bases each). CDR1 and CDR2 (germline): MNHEY, SVGEGT. This CDR3 contains 14 residues. V was clipped by 9 bases and J by 2 bases, with 14 bases between them. CDR3 sequence: CASLPGAAYNEQFF. The CDR3 nucleotides are TGTGCCAGTCTACCCGGGGCAGCCTACAATGAGCAGTTCTTC.

This clonotype was counted only a few times. V usage is TRBV11-2 and J usage is TRBJ2-5; the D gene is possibly TRBD2 (6 bases). This CDR3 has 15 residues. Trimming took off 5 bases at V and 5 bases at J, with 18 bases between the two ends. In germline, CDR1 is SGHAT, CDR2 FQNNGV. The CDR3 here is CASSMGLRGEETQYF. CDR3 in DNA: TGTGCCAGCAGCATGGGACTGCGAGGGGAGGAGACCCAGTACTTC.